The T cell receptor (beta chain) described here comes from a study of blood T cell repertoires in COVID-19. Trimming left V 7 bases short and J 7 bases short, with 13 bases between. This CDR3 has 13 amino acids. The germline V gene encodes CDR1 SNHLY and CDR2 FYNNEI. This clone occurred once. Original data processing: Amplified reference gene primers provided the basis for estimating nucleated cell counts. Profiling relied on immunoSEQ multiplex PCR, and the TCRdb table lists in-frame clones only, not all of them. V and J calls plus clone size are reproduced from that table; the DNA served to infer D and trimming. The table includes about 160,000 clones, approximately 80% detected once.

This TCR derives from a woman over 75 with active or convalescent COVID-19. This chain joins TRBV2 and TRBJ1-4; maybe TRBD1 (6 bases). Source material: peripheral blood. This chain's CDR3 is CASTRLGGEKLFF. The DNA of the CDR3 is TGTGCCAGCACGAGGTTAGGGGGTGAAAAACTGTTTTTT.